This T cell receptor beta chain appears in the sequencing data of a study of cytomegalovirus exposure and HLA in healthy donors. Study observations and caveats: Three chains tied to CMV proved CMV antigen-specific in vitro. V- and J-gene trimming in TCR beta was tied to a missense DCLRE1C variant by an analysis performed later. Per a later analysis, 18,000 or so TCR beta sequences showed association with HLA alleles at 0.05 false discovery rate.

Concerning this clone itself: The antigen remains unidentified.

The PCR employed 60 Vbeta primers together with 13 Jbeta primers. Using immunoSEQ multiplex PCR, the repertoire was profiled, and TCRdb retains in-frame clones only, with some absent. The table includes about 98,000 clones, about 70% detected once. The sample taken for sequencing was PBMCs. This sequence was found in a human donor in good health.

Here the CDR3 reads CASSVGAGGPLENTGELFF. CDR3 nucleotides: TGTGCCAGCAGCGTAGGAGCGGGAGGGCCTCTAGAGAACACCGGGGAGCTGTTTTTT. This chain links TRBV9 with TRBJ2-2, with 10 positions matching TRBD2. The CDR3 runs 19 residues. Trimming cost V 0 bases and J 1 base; bases outside gene matches: 9. Germline CDR1 and CDR2: SGDLS and YYNGEE.